These 3 T cell receptor beta chains share one sample of origin, sequenced in a study. Each CDR3 protein is one row after TCRdb ran MiXCR on the 5' RACE reads. Its clone listing holds a few distinct CDR3 sequences. Treg sorting used a CD4+CD25+CD127-/low gate. Input material: Tregs sorted from blood. These receptor sequences come from a female donor with breast cancer.

As concerns this clonotype: With the library built for alpha chains, this beta chain is off target and its frequency is not meaningful. The V call is TRBV12-3 or TRBV12-4, the J call TRBJ2-2; D is ambiguous. Trimming took 3 bases from V and 4 from J, leaving 3 bases between them. The CDR3 runs to 12 residues. Here the CDR3 DNA reads TGTGCCAGCAGTTTTGGCACCGGGGAGCTGTTTTTT. This translates into CASSFGTGELFF.

Notes on this clonotype: In a library made to pick up alpha chains, this beta chain is a stray read with a size that means little. This chain joins TRBV7-3 and TRBJ2-3; 7 positions agree with TRBD2. The CDR3 has 14 residues. From germline, CDR1 is SGHTA and CDR2 FQGTGA. The V gene end was trimmed by 0 bases and the J gene end by 3 bases; junction bases not matched to a gene: 0. CDR3 sequence: CASSLTGGTDTQYF. The CDR3, as DNA: TGTGCCAGCAGCTTAACGGGAGGGACAGATACGCAGTATTTT.

This clonotype appeared a single time. This beta chain is off target for a library built for alpha chains, so its abundance means little. V gene TRBV5-6 combines with J gene TRBJ2-5, with D perhaps matching TRBD2 (6 bases). Trimming stripped 3 bases from V and 2 bases from J, with 8 bases between. This CDR3 spans 13 amino acids. The V gene's germline CDR1 is SGHDT and CDR2 YYEEEE. The CDR3 is CASSWRVQETQYF. The CDR3 DNA reads as TGTGCCAGCAGCTGGAGGGTTCAAGAGACCCAGTACTTC. The full variable domain, its missing parts supplied by reference TRBV5-6 and TRBJ2-5, is DAGVTQSPTHLIKTRGQQVTLRCSPKSGHDTVSWYQQALGQGPQFIFQYYEEEERQRGNFPDRFSGHQFPNYSSELNVNALLLGDSALYLCASSWRVQETQYFGPGTRLLVL.